Shown below are 14 T cell receptor beta chains from a single sample sequenced in a study of blood T cells in healthy people across ages. Next came a second PCR, run for about 7 to 12 cycles, which used a sample-barcoded 5' primer along with a J-beta primer mix. TCRdb passed the 5' RACE reads through MiXCR, listing each CDR3 protein once. The sample holds around 940,000 distinct CDR3 sequences, roughly half seen once. Sequences were obtained from blood. These receptors were taken from a woman aged 55-69 years in good health.

In this sample, this clonotype turned up a few times. The CDR3 reads CASSEQGMQETQYF. The CDR3, as DNA: TGCGCCAGCAGCGAACAGGGGATGCAAGAGACCCAGTACTTC. The chain recombines TRBV5-1 with TRBJ2-5, with 7 bases aligning to TRBD1. Trimming cost V 4 bases and J 2 bases; bases outside gene matches: 5. Germline CDR1 SGHRS, CDR2 YFSETQ. CDR3 length: 14 residues. The whole variable domain, remainder taken from reference TRBV5-1 and TRBJ2-5, is KAGVTQTPRYLIKTRGQQVTLSCSPISGHRSVSWYQQTPGQGLQFLFEYFSETQRNKGNFPGRFSGRQFSNSRSEMNVSTLELGDSALYLCASSEQGMQETQYFGPGTRLLVL.

The J gene is TRBJ2-7, the V gene TRBV7-9, with 12 bases that match TRBD2. V shed 3 bases and J 7 bases; nucleotides not matched to a gene: 4. The CDR3 sequence is 14 residues long. Germline V lookup: CDR1 SEHNR, CDR2 FQNEAQ (reference sequence). CDR3 region: CASSFLAGGREQYF. In nucleotides, the CDR3 is TGTGCCAGCAGCTTTCTAGCGGGAGGGCGTGAGCAGTACTTC.

V is TRBV7-3 and J is TRBJ2-7, with 8 bases that match TRBD2. Germline-derived CDR1 and CDR2 are SGHTA and FQGTGA. The CDR3 runs 17 residues. After removal of 5 bases from V and 1 base from J, the junction contained 13 bases not matched to a gene. Here the CDR3 reads CASSHPRAGEGSYEQYF. The CDR3 DNA is TGTGCCAGCAGCCATCCAAGAGCGGGAGAAGGGTCCTACGAGCAGTACTTC.

The chain employs TRBV20-1 and TRBJ1-1; D gene uncertain. Trimming shortened V by 3 bases and J by 6 bases, and 14 bases separated the two germline ends. Germline CDR1 reads DFQATT; CDR2 reads SNEGSKA (reference sequence). The CDR3 sequence is 13 residues long. CDR3 region: CSARSLLSPEAFF. The DNA of the CDR3 is TGCAGTGCTAGGTCGCTCCTATCCCCTGAAGCTTTCTTT.

The chain has TRBV27 and TRBJ1-2; no clear D gene. The germline V gene encodes CDR1 MNHEY and CDR2 SMNVEV (reference sequence). V gave up 5 bases and J gave up 0 bases, with 16 bases separating them. The CDR3 is 16 residues long. CDR3 in amino acids: CASSRIGVRPNYGYTF. Written as DNA, the CDR3 is TGTGCCAGCAGTCGGATCGGGGTGCGGCCTAACTATGGCTACACCTTC.

The chain has TRBV27 and TRBJ1-2; 9 bases line up with TRBD1. This CDR3 has 14 residues. V lost 5 bases, J lost 8 bases, and 9 bases stayed unmatched. In germline, CDR1 is MNHEY, CDR2 SMNVEV (reference sequence). The CDR3 loop is CASSDRGGLWGYTF. CDR3 nucleotides: TGTGCCAGCAGTGACAGGGGGGGCTTATGGGGCTACACCTTC.

The V and J genes are TRBV19 and TRBJ2-1, with 7 bases lining up with TRBD1. The CDR3 has 16 amino acids. Germline V gene lookup returns CDR1 LNHDA and CDR2 SQIVND (reference sequence). The ends lost 0 bases at V and 4 bases at J; junction bases unmatched: 6. The DNA of the CDR3 is TGTGCCAGTAGTATAGATGGAAGGGGGCTTTACAATGAGCAGTTCTTC. Translation: CASSIDGRGLYNEQFF. The full variable domain, rest sourced from reference TRBV19 and TRBJ2-1, is DGGITQSPKYLFRKEGQNVTLSCEQNLNHDAMYWYRQDPGQGLRLIYYSQIVNDFQKGDIAEGYSVSREKKESFPLTVTSAQKNPTAFYLCASSIDGRGLYNEQFFGPGTRLTVL.

This chain joins TRBV5-8 and TRBJ2-3; D may match TRBD1 or TRBD2 (6 bases each). CDR1 SGHTS and CDR2 YDEGEE come from the germline V gene. V lost 6 bases to trimming and J lost 3 bases, with 14 bases between them. The CDR3 length is 14 residues. The CDR3 loop reads CASIRQGRTDTQYF. CDR3 bases: TGTGCCAGCATAAGGCAGGGGAGGACAGATACGCAGTATTTT. Using reference TRBV5-8 and TRBJ2-3 for the parts outside the CDR3, the full variable domain is EAGVTQSPTHLIKTRGQQATLRCSPISGHTSVYWYQQALGLGLQFLLWYDEGEERNRGNFPPRFSGRQFPNYSSELNVNALELEDSALYLCASIRQGRTDTQYFGPGTRLTVL.

The rearrangement joins TRBV6-6 to TRBJ2-1, with 11 positions matching TRBD2. Per the germline V gene, CDR1 is MNHNY and CDR2 is SVGAGI (reference sequence). The CDR3 sequence is 17 residues long. Trimming cost V 0 bases and J 2 bases; bases outside gene matches: 3. The CDR3 bases are TGTGCCAGCAGTTACTCGACTAGCGGGGTTACCTACAATGAGCAGTTCTTC. Protein: CASSYSTSGVTYNEQFF.

The rearrangement links TRBV5-1 to TRBJ2-1, with 9 bases identical to TRBD1. CDR1 is SGHRS and CDR2 is YFSETQ in the germline V gene. CDR3 length equals 15 residues. The ends lost 3 bases at V and 3 bases at J; junction bases unmatched: 4. In DNA form, the CDR3 reads TGCGCCAGCAGCTATACAGGGGGCGGCTACAATGAGCAGTTCTTC. This encodes CASSYTGGGYNEQFF.

This clonotype was observed a handful of times. The chain links TRBV9 to TRBJ2-7; no definite D call. The CDR3 contains 14 residues. Trimming shortened V by 3 bases and J by 2 bases, and 12 bases separated the two germline ends. Germline V gives CDR1 SGDLS, CDR2 YYNGEE. The CDR3 spells CASSAGGSPYEQYF. CDR3 sequence (DNA): TGTGCCAGCAGCGCCGGTGGTTCCCCCTACGAGCAGTACTTC.

The sample holds a few counts of this clonotype. The chain combines TRBV25-1 with TRBJ2-1, with D perhaps TRBD1 or TRBD2 (5 bases each). The CDR3 is made up of 14 amino acids. V was trimmed by 3 bases and J by 4 bases, leaving 10 bases between them. Germline assignment: CDR1 MGHDK and CDR2 SYGVNS. CDR3: CASSDHGGYNEQFF. Written as DNA, the CDR3 is TGTGCCAGCAGTGACCATGGGGGTTACAATGAGCAGTTCTTC.

The chain joins TRBV29-1 to TRBJ2-1; D is perhaps TRBD1 (6 bases). V lost 7 bases, J lost 9 bases, and 25 bases lay in between. Germline-derived CDR1 and CDR2 are SQVTM and ANQGSEA. This CDR3 has 15 amino acids. CDR3 sequence (DNA): TGCAGCGCCGAAAGGAAGGAAAGGGGGATTTTTGAGCAGTTCTTC. Translating gives CSAERKERGIFEQFF.

This clonotype was picked up many times. The chain links TRBV6-6 to TRBJ2-7; 7 bases are shared with TRBD1. V lost 6 bases, J lost 1 base, and 3 bases stayed unmatched. There are 13 residues in the CDR3. Germline lookup yields CDR1 MNHNY and CDR2 SVGAGI (reference sequence). CDR3 DNA: TGTGCCAGCAGACAGGGGAAATCCTACGAGCAGTACTTC. This encodes CASRQGKSYEQYF.